A selection of T cell receptor beta chains follows, all from one sample in a study of T-cell reconstitution after alpha-beta-depleted transplantation in children. TCRdb redid the calling of the PCR reads with MiXCR, one entry per CDR3 protein. The sample contains 480,000 or so distinct CDR3 sequences, 10% to 13% of which appear only once. The material sequenced was PBMCs, taken before TCRalphabeta/CD19-depleted stem cell transplant. These receptors were collected from a child aged 2-15 years with inherited bone marrow failure, due to receive a stem cell transplant. Both conserved end residues are part of each CDR3. Each record gives: D gene, V gene, J gene, clone size, CDR3 DNA, CDR3 protein. D genes are given only for firm matches. Size is stated for part of the rows, as once, few or many counts, or as a class when the clone is expanded.

D gene: TRBD2; V gene: TRBV15; J gene: TRBJ2-1; clone size: few; CDR3 DNA: TGTGCCACCAGCAGTAGATGGGCTAGCGGGAGGCCAAGCTCCTACAATGAGCAGTTCTTC; CDR3 protein: CATSSRWASGRPSSYNEQFF
D gene: -; V gene: TRBV30; J gene: TRBJ2-1; clone size: -; CDR3 DNA: TGTGCCTGTCTTAGCGATGAGCAGTTCTTC; CDR3 protein: CACLSDEQFF
D gene: TRBD2; V gene: TRBV10-2; J gene: TRBJ2-3; clone size: many; CDR3 DNA: TGCGCCAGCAGTGGGACTAGCCGAAACACAGATACGCAGTATTTT; CDR3 protein: CASSGTSRNTDTQYF
D gene: TRBD2; V gene: TRBV5-1; J gene: TRBJ2-6; clone size: many; CDR3 DNA: TGCGCCAGCAGCCCGCGAGATAGCGGGAGCCCTGGGGCCAACGTCCTGACTTTC; CDR3 protein: CASSPRDSGSPGANVLTF
D gene: TRBD2; V gene: TRBV9; J gene: TRBJ2-1; clone size: many; CDR3 DNA: TGTGCCAGCAGCATCGGACTAGCGGGAGGACTGGCAAATGAGCAGTTCTTC; CDR3 protein: CASSIGLAGGLANEQFF
D gene: -; V gene: TRBV29-1; J gene: TRBJ2-2; clone size: many; CDR3 DNA: TGCAGCGTCTTTGGGACGGCGAACACCGGGGAGCTGTTTTTT; CDR3 protein: CSVFGTANTGELFF
D gene: -; V gene: TRBV20-1; J gene: TRBJ2-7; clone size: few; CDR3 DNA: TGCAGTGCTAGACGGTACGGCGAGCAGTACTTC; CDR3 protein: CSARRYGEQYF
D gene: TRBD2; V gene: TRBV27; J gene: TRBJ2-1; clone size: -; CDR3 DNA: TGTGCCAGCACGGGACTAGCGGGAGGGGGGGGGTACAATGAGCAGTTCTTC; CDR3 protein: CASTGLAGGGGYNEQFF
D gene: TRBD2; V gene: TRBV6-5; J gene: TRBJ2-1; clone size: many; CDR3 DNA: TGTGCCAGCAGTTACGGACTAGCGAAAGATGAGCAGTTCTTC; CDR3 protein: CASSYGLAKDEQFF
D gene: TRBD2; V gene: TRBV7-9; J gene: TRBJ2-5; clone size: many; CDR3 DNA: TGTGCCATCTCCTCACCCACTAGCGGCCTAGATCAAGAGACCCAGTACTTC; CDR3 protein: CAISSPTSGLDQETQYF
D gene: TRBD2; V gene: TRBV7-9; J gene: TRBJ2-1; clone size: -; CDR3 DNA: TGTGCCAGCAGCGCACTAGCGGGAGGGCCCGATGAGCAGTTCTTC; CDR3 protein: CASSALAGGPDEQFF
D gene: -; V gene: TRBV29-1; J gene: TRBJ2-7; clone size: many; CDR3 DNA: TGCAGCGTGGCCCTTCGGCTTGGGTCCGGTAACGAGCAGTACTTC; CDR3 protein: CSVALRLGSGNEQYF
D gene: TRBD1; V gene: TRBV12-3/TRBV12-4; J gene: TRBJ2-3; clone size: -; CDR3 DNA: TGTGCCAGCAGTTCAGGGGGATGGACAGATACGCAGTATTTT; CDR3 protein: CASSSGGWTDTQYF
D gene: TRBD1; V gene: TRBV5-6; J gene: TRBJ1-2; clone size: few; CDR3 DNA: TGTGCCAGCAGCCCGGAGGGGGGACAGGGCTTTAACTATGGCTACACCTTC; CDR3 protein: CASSPEGGQGFNYGYTF
D gene: TRBD1; V gene: TRBV12-3/TRBV12-4; J gene: TRBJ1-5; clone size: many; CDR3 DNA: TGTGCCAGCAGTTCCCCGGACAGGGAAAAACAGCCCCAGCATTTT; CDR3 protein: CASSSPDREKQPQHF
D gene: -; V gene: TRBV5-6; J gene: TRBJ2-4; clone size: -; CDR3 DNA: TGTGCCAGCAGCCCAACGGTGGCCAAAAACATTCAGTACTTC; CDR3 protein: CASSPTVAKNIQYF
D gene: TRBD1; V gene: TRBV6-2/TRBV6-3; J gene: TRBJ2-7; clone size: many; CDR3 DNA: TGTGCCAGCAGTCCCGATGAAGGACAGGGGTCCTACGAGCAGTACTTC; CDR3 protein: CASSPDEGQGSYEQYF
D gene: -; V gene: TRBV12-3/TRBV12-4; J gene: TRBJ2-5; clone size: many; CDR3 DNA: TGTGCCAGCAGTTCATCCATATCCATATCGTCGGAGACCCAGTACTTC; CDR3 protein: CASSSSISISSETQYF
D gene: -; V gene: TRBV20-1; J gene: TRBJ2-1; clone size: many; CDR3 DNA: TGCAGTGCTAGAAAGACTAGTTTCGATGAGCAGTTCTTC; CDR3 protein: CSARKTSFDEQFF
D gene: TRBD1; V gene: TRBV4-3; J gene: TRBJ1-2; clone size: many; CDR3 DNA: TGCGCCAGCAGCCAAGTCGACAGGGCCGGCTATGGCTACACCTTC; CDR3 protein: CASSQVDRAGYGYTF
D gene: -; V gene: TRBV7-2; J gene: TRBJ1-2; clone size: many; CDR3 DNA: TGTGCCAGCAGCTTAGGGCCACAGGCCTACTATGGCTACACCTTC; CDR3 protein: CASSLGPQAYYGYTF
D gene: TRBD2; V gene: TRBV7-9; J gene: TRBJ2-5; clone size: many; CDR3 DNA: TGTGCCAGCAGCTCGACACTAGCGGTTGGGGAGACCCAGTACTTC; CDR3 protein: CASSSTLAVGETQYF
D gene: -; V gene: TRBV7-9; J gene: TRBJ2-7; clone size: many; CDR3 DNA: TGTGCCAGCAGCGGACAGATCTACGAGCAGTACTTC; CDR3 protein: CASSGQIYEQYF
D gene: -; V gene: TRBV24-1; J gene: TRBJ1-3; clone size: many; CDR3 DNA: TGTGCCACCAGTGAACGGGAGGAGGGATACGGAAACACCATATATTTT; CDR3 protein: CATSEREEGYGNTIYF
D gene: -; V gene: TRBV12-3/TRBV12-4; J gene: TRBJ2-5; clone size: many; CDR3 DNA: TGTGCCAGCACCCCGTCGGGAGACCAGGAGACCCAGTACTTC; CDR3 protein: CASTPSGDQETQYF
D gene: -; V gene: TRBV29-1; J gene: TRBJ2-2; clone size: many; CDR3 DNA: TGCAGCGTTGCTAGCTTTGCCGGGGAGCTGTTTTTT; CDR3 protein: CSVASFAGELFF
D gene: TRBD1; V gene: TRBV11-2; J gene: TRBJ1-5; clone size: few; CDR3 DNA: TGTGCCAGCAGCCGGGGACAGGGTAGCGGCAATCAGCCCCAGCATTTT; CDR3 protein: CASSRGQGSGNQPQHF
D gene: -; V gene: TRBV7-8; J gene: TRBJ2-1; clone size: -; CDR3 DNA: TGTGCCAGCAGCTCCACTGTTGGACAGGGTACGGGAGGATACAATGAGCAGTTCTTC; CDR3 protein: CASSSTVGQGTGGYNEQFF
D gene: TRBD1; V gene: TRBV24-1; J gene: TRBJ2-2; clone size: many; CDR3 DNA: TGTGCCACCAGTGACGGGACAGACACCGGGGAGCTGTTTTTT; CDR3 protein: CATSDGTDTGELFF
D gene: -; V gene: TRBV28; J gene: TRBJ2-1; clone size: many; CDR3 DNA: TGTGCCAGCAGTTTAGACGGGACATCCTACAATGAGCAGTTCTTC; CDR3 protein: CASSLDGTSYNEQFF
D gene: -; V gene: TRBV14; J gene: TRBJ2-3; clone size: many; CDR3 DNA: TGTGCCAGCAGCCAAGGCGATGGGGTCGATACGCAGTATTTT; CDR3 protein: CASSQGDGVDTQYF
D gene: TRBD1; V gene: TRBV20-1; J gene: TRBJ2-1; clone size: once; CDR3 DNA: TGCAGTGCTAGAGGGGACAGGGCCTACAATGAGCGGTTCTTC; CDR3 protein: CSARGDRAYNERFF
D gene: TRBD1; V gene: TRBV6-1; J gene: TRBJ2-3; clone size: few; CDR3 DNA: TGTGCCAGCAGAACAGTAGGGGGCAATACGCAGTATTTT; CDR3 protein: CASRTVGGNTQYF
D gene: -; V gene: TRBV12-3/TRBV12-4; J gene: TRBJ2-1; clone size: many; CDR3 DNA: TGTGCCAGCAGTTTAGCACGGAGGCCCATCAGGGGTGAAATGGGCAATGAGCAGTTCTTC; CDR3 protein: CASSLARRPIRGEMGNEQFF
D gene: -; V gene: TRBV20-1; J gene: TRBJ2-1; clone size: many; CDR3 DNA: TGCAGTGCTAGAGATTGGAATTACAATGAGCAGTTCTTC; CDR3 protein: CSARDWNYNEQFF
D gene: TRBD1; V gene: TRBV9; J gene: TRBJ2-7; clone size: many; CDR3 DNA: TGTGCCAGCAGCGAATACACAGGGGGCGCCGGCTCCTACGAGCAGTACTTC; CDR3 protein: CASSEYTGGAGSYEQYF
D gene: TRBD2; V gene: TRBV30; J gene: TRBJ2-7; clone size: few; CDR3 DNA: TGTGCCTCGGGGGGATCCCACGAGCAGTACTTC; CDR3 protein: CASGGSHEQYF
D gene: TRBD2; V gene: TRBV5-1; J gene: TRBJ2-3; clone size: many; CDR3 DNA: TGCGCCAGCAGCTTTGGGAGGGCCAGGACAGATACGCAGTATTTT; CDR3 protein: CASSFGRARTDTQYF
D gene: -; V gene: TRBV21-1; J gene: TRBJ2-7; clone size: many; CDR3 DNA: TGTGCCAGTGGAAGAGACAGCACCTACGAGCAGTACTTC; CDR3 protein: CASGRDSTYEQYF
D gene: TRBD2; V gene: TRBV28; J gene: TRBJ2-2; clone size: -; CDR3 DNA: TGTGCCAGCAGTCCACGGGGGGGGGAAGACACCGGGGAGCTGTTTTTT; CDR3 protein: CASSPRGGEDTGELFF
D gene: TRBD2; V gene: TRBV24-1; J gene: TRBJ2-2; clone size: few; CDR3 DNA: TGTGCCACCAGTGGACTAGCGGGAGGCGCGAACACCGGGGAGCTGTTTTTT; CDR3 protein: CATSGLAGGANTGELFF
D gene: TRBD2; V gene: TRBV20-1; J gene: TRBJ2-1; clone size: few; CDR3 DNA: TGCAGTGCTATTAGCGGGAGCCTCCACAATGAGCAGTTCTTC; CDR3 protein: CSAISGSLHNEQFF
D gene: -; V gene: TRBV7-2; J gene: TRBJ2-7; clone size: many; CDR3 DNA: TGTGCCAGCAGCTTACTCTTCTCCTCCTACTACGAGCAGTACTTC; CDR3 protein: CASSLLFSSYYEQYF
D gene: TRBD2; V gene: TRBV20-1; J gene: TRBJ2-3; clone size: -; CDR3 DNA: TGCAGTGCCTATCTCTTCACTAGCGGGTCTGCTTTT; CDR3 protein: CSAYLFTSGSAF
D gene: TRBD2; V gene: TRBV9; J gene: TRBJ2-2; clone size: many; CDR3 DNA: TGTGCCAGCAGCGTGGGACTAGCGGGGACGGCGGGCACCGGGGAGCTGTTTTTT; CDR3 protein: CASSVGLAGTAGTGELFF
D gene: -; V gene: TRBV12-3/TRBV12-4; J gene: TRBJ1-5; clone size: many; CDR3 DNA: TGTGCCAGCAGTTTACAGGTCCTTCAGCCCCAGCATTTT; CDR3 protein: CASSLQVLQPQHF
D gene: TRBD2; V gene: TRBV29-1; J gene: TRBJ2-1; clone size: many; CDR3 DNA: TGCAGCGGGGGGGTAAGACTAGCGGGAGTTAATGAGCAGTTCTTC; CDR3 protein: CSGGVRLAGVNEQFF
D gene: TRBD2; V gene: TRBV27; J gene: TRBJ2-3; clone size: many; CDR3 DNA: TGTGCCAGCAGTTCGGGACTACACCTTGCTAGCACAGATACGCAGTATTTT; CDR3 protein: CASSSGLHLASTDTQYF
D gene: -; V gene: TRBV7-9; J gene: TRBJ2-1; clone size: -; CDR3 DNA: TGTGCCATCAGCTTCGGATTCCCCTACAATGAGCAGTTCTTC; CDR3 protein: CAISFGFPYNEQFF
D gene: -; V gene: TRBV29-1; J gene: TRBJ2-7; clone size: many; CDR3 DNA: TGCAGCGTTGGACCCCGACACGACGAGCAGTACTTC; CDR3 protein: CSVGPRHDEQYF
D gene: TRBD2; V gene: TRBV7-9; J gene: TRBJ2-1; clone size: many; CDR3 DNA: TGTGCCAGCAGCGGACTAGCGGGAGGGCCGAGGTACAATGAGCAGTTCTTC; CDR3 protein: CASSGLAGGPRYNEQFF